The entry that follows covers one T cell receptor beta chain sequence. The data were taken from a study of blood T cell repertoires in COVID-19. CDR1 SGHNT and CDR2 YENEEA come from the germline V gene. The V gene end was trimmed by 5 bases and the J gene end by 3 bases; junction bases not matched to a gene: 10. This CDR3 has 16 residues. In the source study's methods: Amplification of reference gene primers was used by the study to estimate nucleated cell counts. The protocol was immunoSEQ multiplex PCR, while the TCRdb copy is restricted to in-frame clones and leaves out a portion. The V and J calls and the clone size are those of that table, but D and trimming were determined from the DNA. The sample lists tens of thousands of clones, roughly four fifths occurring once.

Sequenced material: peripheral blood. The clonotype was recovered from a man aged 45 to 65 with active or convalescent COVID-19. The chain recombines TRBV11-3 with TRBJ2-5, with TRBD2 matching over 9 bases. The CDR3 spells CASSLSSGAQEETQYF. The DNA for the CDR3 is TGTGCCAGCAGCCTTTCTAGCGGGGCTCAAGAAGAGACCCAGTACTTC.